Listed here are 24 T cell receptor beta chains from one sample, sequenced in a study of identical twins. TCRdb re-called the 5' RACE reads with MiXCR, one entry per CDR3 protein. The sample yields about 1.7 million distinct CDR3 sequences, about 31% seen once. Sequencing used cord blood. The origin of the receptors is a newborn girl in good health.

This chain joins TRBV20-1 and TRBJ2-2; D gene unclear. CDR3 length equals 16 residues. Trimming took 4 bases from V and 4 from J, leaving 19 bases between them. CDR1 and CDR2 from the germline V gene are DFQATT and SNEGSKA (reference sequence). CDR3 residues: CSAKERRRIPTGELFF. CDR3 sequence (DNA): TGCAGTGCTAAAGAAAGGAGAAGGATCCCCACCGGGGAGCTGTTTTTT.

The CDR3 loop reads CASSEVWRGTLCQETQYF. The DNA for the CDR3 is TGTGCCAGCAGTGAAGTCTGGCGGGGGACTTTATGCCAAGAGACCCAGTACTTC. This chain uses TRBV6-1 with TRBJ2-4, with 7 bases that match TRBD2. The DNA end is a closer match to TRBJ2-5, so the J assignment may be wrong. CDR3 length equals 18 residues. The germline CDR1 and CDR2 sequences are MNHNS and SASEGT.

In its sample, this clonotype was seen many times. V gene TRBV29-1 combines with J gene TRBJ2-3; the D gene could be TRBD1 or TRBD2 (6 bases each). This CDR3 has 14 amino acids. The germline V gene encodes CDR1 SQVTM and CDR2 ANQGSEA. V lost 4 bases and J 3 bases, leaving 14 bases between the germline ends. CDR3 in amino acids: CSVAPGGGTDTQYF. The CDR3 DNA is TGCAGCGTTGCGCCCGGGGGCGGTACAGATACGCAGTATTTT.

The gene calls are TRBV7-2 and TRBJ2-2; D is uncertain. The CDR3 totals 16 residues. Germline lookup yields CDR1 SGHTA and CDR2 FQGNSA. V lost 1 base and J 1 base, leaving 10 bases between the germline ends. The DNA for the CDR3 is TGTGCCAGCAGCTTAGGTGGTAGCTTGAACACCGGGGAGCTGTTTTTT. Its protein is CASSLGGSLNTGELFF.

The rearrangement joins TRBV20-1 to TRBJ1-4; a possible D gene is TRBD1 (6 bases). CDR1 is DFQATT, CDR2 SNEGSKA, per germline (reference sequence). This CDR3 is 12 amino acids long. V gave up 6 bases and J gave up 4 bases, with 9 bases separating them. CDR3 sequence (DNA): TGCAGTGCCCGGACAGATAATGAAAAACTGTTTTTT. This encodes CSARTDNEKLFF.

This clonotype has only a few counts. The chain couples TRBV4-1 to TRBJ2-2; D gene unclear. The germline V and J ends were trimmed by 0 bases and 3 bases, with 11 bases remaining between them. The germline CDR1 and CDR2 sequences are MGHRA and YSYEKL. The CDR3 is 16 residues long. The CDR3 DNA reads as TGCGCCAGCAGCCAAGATTCTTATAGTCACACCGGGGAGCTGTTTTTT. Encoded protein: CASSQDSYSHTGELFF.

This clonotype was detected many times. The chain carries TRBV7-9 and TRBJ2-7; 8 bases fit TRBD1. Trimming took 5 bases from V and 5 from J; bases not matched to a gene: 8. The CDR3 extends over 14 amino acids. Germline CDR1 and CDR2: SEHNR and FQNEAQ (reference sequence). CDR3 coding DNA: TGTGCCAGCAGCCACGGACAGGGATTAAACGAGCAGTACTTC. Amino acids: CASSHGQGLNEQYF.

This clonotype was detected only a few times. The rearrangement links TRBV28 to TRBJ1-5, with D unresolved. The CDR3 runs 13 residues. Germline-derived CDR1 and CDR2 are MDHEN and SYDVKM. Deletions cut 7 bases from V and 0 bases from J, with 7 bases between. The chain's CDR3 is CASIRNSNQPQHF. DNA for the CDR3: TGTGCCAGCATTCGCAATAGCAATCAGCCCCAGCATTTT. Filled out from reference TRBV28 and TRBJ1-5, the complete variable domain reads DVKVTQSSRYLVKRTGEKVFLECVQDMDHENMFWYRQDPGLGLRLIYFSYDVKMKEKGDIPEGYSVSREKKERFSLILESASTNQTSMYLCASIRNSNQPQHFGDGTRLSIL.

The chain recombines TRBV14 with TRBJ2-1; 9 positions agree with TRBD2. The end of the DNA aligns better with TRBJ2-7, so the J call may be wrong. The CDR3 spans 18 residues. Per germline, CDR1 SGHDN and CDR2 FVKESK. The CDR3 DNA sequence: TGTGCCAGCAGCCAAGATATTAGCGGGAGACCTTCCTACAATGAGCAGTACTTC. The encoded protein is CASSQDISGRPSYNEQYF.

J is TRBJ1-1 and V is TRBV24-1; D is possibly TRBD1 (5 bases). Trimming removed 7 bases at V and 1 base at J, with 15 bases between. This CDR3 region has 15 residues. CDR1 and CDR2 (germline): KGHDR, SFDVKD. The CDR3 protein is CATRHTGTGNTEAFF. The CDR3 DNA is TGTGCCACCAGACACACCGGGACGGGGAACACTGAAGCTTTCTTT.

In regard to this clonotype: The junction and the germline gene differ at one end; a read error may be behind it. The chain uses TRBV5-1 and TRBJ1-2; D is unresolved. From germline, CDR1 is SGHRS and CDR2 YFSETQ. The CDR3 consists of 14 residues. In nucleotides, the CDR3 is TGCGCCGGCAGCTTGGCAGCGGGAGACTATGGCTACACCTTC. Encoded protein: CAGSLAAGDYGYTF.

This clonotype has only a few counts. The rearrangement links TRBV20-1 to TRBJ2-3; 9 bases align to TRBD2. With V trimmed by 3 bases and J by 6 bases, 1 base remained unmatched. The CDR3 extends over 12 amino acids. The germline V gene has CDR1 DFQATT and CDR2 SNEGSKA (reference sequence). The CDR3 DNA reads as TGCAGTGCTAGTGGACTAGCGGATACGCAGTATTTT. The encoded protein is CSASGLADTQYF.

The CDR3 reads CAIKGTDTTDTQYF. The CDR3, as DNA: TGTGCCATCAAGGGTACAGACACCACAGATACGCAGTATTTT. The chain employs TRBV10-3 and TRBJ2-3, with unresolved D. V was pared by 7 bases and J by 2 bases, with 13 bases between. This CDR3 has 14 amino acids. Germline CDR1 reads ENHRY; CDR2 reads SYGVKD.

Regarding this clonotype: A much larger clone lies a single base off, so this may be a read error. The rearrangement uses TRBV12-3 or TRBV12-4 and TRBJ2-1, with 11 bases lining up with TRBD2. The CDR3 extends over 15 amino acids. The CDR3 reads CANSNLAGGYNEQFF. The CDR3 DNA sequence: TGTGCCAACAGTAATCTAGCGGGGGGTTACAATGAGCAGTTCTTC.

This clonotype was observed a single time. This chain uses TRBV20-1 with TRBJ1-5; TRBD1 is a possible D gene (5 bases). Trimming pared 3 bases from V and 11 bases from J, leaving 20 bases between. CDR3 length: 14 residues. Germline CDR1 and CDR2: DFQATT and SNEGSKA (reference sequence). The CDR3 nucleotides are TGCAGTGCTAGCAACAGCCCCTCCGTCAGGGCCCAGCATTTT. It yields the protein CSASNSPSVRAQHF.

The chain has TRBV6-1 and TRBJ2-7, with no clear D. CDR1 is MNHNS, CDR2 SASEGT, per germline. V lost 7 bases and J lost 7, with 23 bases in between. This CDR3 is 15 amino acids long. The chain's CDR3 is CASIYRPWAVAEQYF. The CDR3 coding sequence is TGTGCCAGCATATATCGTCCCTGGGCTGTTGCAGAGCAGTACTTC.

The gene calls are TRBV20-1 and TRBJ1-6, with unresolved D. The V end was cut by 0 bases, the J end by 0 bases, with 9 bases between. There are 16 residues in the CDR3. In germline, CDR1 is DFQATT, CDR2 SNEGSKA (reference sequence). In nucleotides, the CDR3 is TGCAGTGCTAGAGATACGGGGAGCTCCTATAATTCACCCCTCCACTTT. It encodes CSARDTGSSYNSPLHF.

J is TRBJ2-1 and V is TRBV5-5; maybe TRBD2 (6 bases). Looked up from germline, CDR1 is SGHKS and CDR2 is YYEKEE (reference sequence). The CDR3 contains 15 residues. The ends were cut back, 4 bases at V and 7 bases at J, with 18 bases in the middle. The CDR3 loop reads CASSARGLEYNEQFF. The CDR3 region has the DNA TGTGCCAGCAGCGCGAGGGGACTCGAATATAATGAGCAGTTCTTC. The full variable domain, rest sourced from reference TRBV5-5 and TRBJ2-1, is DAGVTQSPTHLIKTRGQQVTLRCSPISGHKSVSWYQQVLGQGPQFIFQYYEKEERGRGNFPDRFSARQFPNYSSELNVNALLLGDSALYLCASSARGLEYNEQFFGPGTRLTVL.

The rearrangement uses TRBV14 and TRBJ2-5; D is uncertain. Germline CDR1 and CDR2: SGHDN and FVKESK. The CDR3 has 16 amino acids. Trimming pared 2 bases from V and 0 bases from J, leaving 13 bases between. Written as DNA, the CDR3 is TGTGCCAGCAGCCAATGGGCTCCCCTGGACCAAGAGACCCAGTACTTC. Translation: CASSQWAPLDQETQYF.

There are a few counts of this clonotype. This sequence joins TRBV2 and TRBJ1-4; D unclear. Trimming stripped 6 bases from V and 2 bases from J, with 10 bases between. The CDR3 is made up of 14 amino acids. The germline CDR1 and CDR2 sequences are SNHLY and FYNNEI. CDR3 DNA: TGTGCCAGCAGAGCAGAATGGACTAATGAAAAACTGTTTTTT. As protein: CASRAEWTNEKLFF.

This clonotype came up many times. The V call is TRBV20-1, the J call TRBJ1-2, with D possibly matching TRBD1 (5 bases). The CDR3 has 13 residues. The V and J ends lost 6 bases and 5 bases respectively, with 16 bases between them. The germline gives CDR1 DFQATT, CDR2 SNEGSKA (reference sequence). CDR3 in amino acids: CSAPREGRYGYTF. As DNA, the CDR3 is TGCAGTGCCCCGCGTGAGGGGCGGTATGGCTACACCTTC.

This clonotype was detected only a few times. V gene TRBV7-2 combines with J gene TRBJ2-5, with D maybe TRBD1 (6 bases). Germline lookup yields CDR1 SGHTA and CDR2 FQGNSA. There are 14 residues in the CDR3. Trimming removed 8 bases at V and 1 base at J, with 14 bases between. CDR3: CASGSGAGQETQYF. DNA for the CDR3: TGTGCCAGCGGCTCAGGGGCGGGCCAAGAGACCCAGTACTTC.

The V call is TRBV6-5, the J call TRBJ1-1; D unclear. Trimming took 2 bases from V and 8 from J, leaving 12 bases between them. CDR1 MNHEY and CDR2 SVGAGI come from the germline V gene. This CDR3 region has 13 residues. CDR3 coding DNA: TGTGCCAGCAGTTACGCGGCCAAAGAAGAAGCTTTCTTT. Its protein product is CASSYAAKEEAFF.

This clonotype has more than one count but fewer than ten. The chain has TRBV7-9 and TRBJ2-1; 12 bases agree with TRBD2. V lost 2 bases and J lost 3; bases outside the gene matches: 8. Looked up from germline, CDR1 is SEHNR and CDR2 is FQNEAQ (reference sequence). This CDR3 is 18 amino acids long. As DNA, the CDR3 is TGTGCCAGCAGCTTAAAACCTAAACTAGCGGGGGGCTACAATGAGCAGTTCTTC. It codes for CASSLKPKLAGGYNEQFF.